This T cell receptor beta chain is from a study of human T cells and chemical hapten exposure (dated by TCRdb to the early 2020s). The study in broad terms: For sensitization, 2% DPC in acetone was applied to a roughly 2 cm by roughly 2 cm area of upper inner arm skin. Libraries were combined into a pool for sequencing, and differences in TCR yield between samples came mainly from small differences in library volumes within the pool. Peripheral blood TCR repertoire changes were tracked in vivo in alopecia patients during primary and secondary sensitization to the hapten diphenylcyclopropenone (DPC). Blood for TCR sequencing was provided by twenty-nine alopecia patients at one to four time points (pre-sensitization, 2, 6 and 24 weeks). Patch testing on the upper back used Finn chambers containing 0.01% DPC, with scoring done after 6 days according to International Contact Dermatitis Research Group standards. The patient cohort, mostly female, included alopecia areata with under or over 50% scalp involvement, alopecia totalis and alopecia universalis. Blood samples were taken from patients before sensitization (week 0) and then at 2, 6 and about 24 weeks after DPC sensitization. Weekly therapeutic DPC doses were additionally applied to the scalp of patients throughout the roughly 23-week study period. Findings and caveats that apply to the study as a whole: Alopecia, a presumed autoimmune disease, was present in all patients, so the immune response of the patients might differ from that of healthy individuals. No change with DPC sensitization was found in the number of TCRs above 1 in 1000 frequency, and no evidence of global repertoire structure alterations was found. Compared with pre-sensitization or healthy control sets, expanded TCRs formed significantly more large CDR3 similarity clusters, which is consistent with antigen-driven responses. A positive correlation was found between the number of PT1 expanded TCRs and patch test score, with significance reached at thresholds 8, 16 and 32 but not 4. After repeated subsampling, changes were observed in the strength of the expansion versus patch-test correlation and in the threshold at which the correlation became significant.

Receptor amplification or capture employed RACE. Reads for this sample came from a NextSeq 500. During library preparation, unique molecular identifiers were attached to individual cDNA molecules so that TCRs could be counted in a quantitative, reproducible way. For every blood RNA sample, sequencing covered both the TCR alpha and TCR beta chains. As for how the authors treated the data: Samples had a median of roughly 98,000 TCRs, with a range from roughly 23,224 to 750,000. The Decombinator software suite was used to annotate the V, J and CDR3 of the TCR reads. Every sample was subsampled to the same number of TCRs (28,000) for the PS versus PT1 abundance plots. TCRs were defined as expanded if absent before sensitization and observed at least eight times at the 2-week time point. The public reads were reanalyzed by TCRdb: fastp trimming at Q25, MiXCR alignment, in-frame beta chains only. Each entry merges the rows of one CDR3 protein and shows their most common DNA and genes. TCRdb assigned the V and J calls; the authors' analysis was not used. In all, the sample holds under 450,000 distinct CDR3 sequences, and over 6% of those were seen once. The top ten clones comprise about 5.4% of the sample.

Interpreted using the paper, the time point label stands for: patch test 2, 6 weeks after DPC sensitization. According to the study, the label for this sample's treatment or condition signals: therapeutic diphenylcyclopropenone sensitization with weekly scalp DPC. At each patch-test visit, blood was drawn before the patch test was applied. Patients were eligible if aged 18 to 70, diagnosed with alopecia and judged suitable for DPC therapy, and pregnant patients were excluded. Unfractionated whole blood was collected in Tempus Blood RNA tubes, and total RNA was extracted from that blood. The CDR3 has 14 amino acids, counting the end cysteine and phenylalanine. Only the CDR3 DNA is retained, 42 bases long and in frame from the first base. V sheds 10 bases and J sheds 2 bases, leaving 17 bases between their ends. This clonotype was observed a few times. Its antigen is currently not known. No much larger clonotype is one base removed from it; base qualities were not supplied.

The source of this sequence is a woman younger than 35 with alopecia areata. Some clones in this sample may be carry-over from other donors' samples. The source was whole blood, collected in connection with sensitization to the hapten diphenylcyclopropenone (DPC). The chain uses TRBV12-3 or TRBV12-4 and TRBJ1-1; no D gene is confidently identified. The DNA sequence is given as TGTGCCACCCTACCGTGGGAGGCCAACACTGAAGCTTTCTTT. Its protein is CATLPWEANTEAFF.